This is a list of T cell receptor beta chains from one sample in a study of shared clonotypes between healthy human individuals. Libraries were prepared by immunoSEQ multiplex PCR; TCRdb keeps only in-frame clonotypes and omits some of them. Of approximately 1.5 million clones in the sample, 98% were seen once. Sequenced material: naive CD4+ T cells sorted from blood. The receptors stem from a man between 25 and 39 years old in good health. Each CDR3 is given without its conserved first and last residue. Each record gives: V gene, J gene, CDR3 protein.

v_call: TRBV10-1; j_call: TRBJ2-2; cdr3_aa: ASSEWENRNTGELF
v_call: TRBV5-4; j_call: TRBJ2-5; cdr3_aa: ASSPGGLSQETQY
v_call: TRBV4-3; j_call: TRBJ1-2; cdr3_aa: ASSQVDRGANFYGYT
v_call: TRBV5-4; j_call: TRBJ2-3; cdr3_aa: ASSTRPNTDTQY
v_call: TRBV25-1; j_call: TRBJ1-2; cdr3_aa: ASSHPATGGRGYGYT
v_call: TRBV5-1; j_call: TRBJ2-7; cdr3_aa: ASSLAVGTSYEQY
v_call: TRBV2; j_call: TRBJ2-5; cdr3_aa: ASSGRAQETQY
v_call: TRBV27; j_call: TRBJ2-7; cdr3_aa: ASSLSFRTASYEQY
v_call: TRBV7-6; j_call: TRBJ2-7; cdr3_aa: ASSSGLAGGYEQY
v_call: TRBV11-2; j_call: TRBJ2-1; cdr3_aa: ASRWTSGYNEQF
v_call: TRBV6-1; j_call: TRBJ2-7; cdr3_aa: ASSATATYEQY
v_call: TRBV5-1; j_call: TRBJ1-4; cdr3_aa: ASRTTGTANEKLF
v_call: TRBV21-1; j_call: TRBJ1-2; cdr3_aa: ASSKEGGAGRVSRYGYT
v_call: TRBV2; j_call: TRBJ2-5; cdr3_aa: ASSSETQY
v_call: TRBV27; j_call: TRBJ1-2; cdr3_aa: ASKVPAVDYGYT
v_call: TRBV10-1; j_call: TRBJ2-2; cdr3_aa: ASSEFPGTGGTGELF
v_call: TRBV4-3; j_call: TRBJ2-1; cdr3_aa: ASSQDYSGGSYNEQF
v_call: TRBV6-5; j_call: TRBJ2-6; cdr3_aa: ASSFQTFSGANVLT
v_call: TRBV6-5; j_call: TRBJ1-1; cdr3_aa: ASSDRGSDTEAF
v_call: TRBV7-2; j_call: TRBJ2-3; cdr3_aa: ASSLRRADTQY
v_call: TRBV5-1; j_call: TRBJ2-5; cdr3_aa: ASTEGEETQY